The 32 T cell receptor beta chains below come from one sample, sequenced in a study of cytomegalovirus exposure and HLA in healthy donors. Repertoires were generated with immunoSEQ multiplex PCR, while TCRdb's copy carries only in-frame clones and drops some. The sample includes 160,000 or so clones, about 85% seen only once; the top ten take approximately 2.3%. The source material was PBMCs. These receptors all stem from a man aged 30-40 years in good health and CMV-seropositive.

The chain uses TRBV6-1 and TRBJ2-7; D possibly corresponds to TRBD2 (5 bases). From germline, CDR1 is MNHNS and CDR2 SASEGT. This CDR3 comprises 16 residues. V was trimmed by 2 bases and J by 0 bases, leaving 14 bases between them. The chain's CDR3 is CASSERSTRISYEQYF. The CDR3 DNA reads as TGTGCCAGCAGTGAAAGGTCCACTAGGATCTCCTACGAGCAGTACTTC.

This clone was counted a single time. The CDR3 spells CASSRRTGGNWNEQFF. In DNA, the CDR3 is TGTGCCAGCAGCAGACGGACAGGGGGCAATTGGAATGAGCAGTTCTTC. This chain links TRBV5-6 with TRBJ2-1; TRBD1 aligns across 11 bases. This CDR3 contains 16 residues. Germline CDR1 reads SGHDT; CDR2 reads YYEEEE. Trimming took 4 bases from V and 7 from J; bases not matched to a gene: 10.

The gene calls are TRBV30 and TRBJ2-7; a possible D gene is TRBD1 (7 bases). From germline, CDR1 is GTSNPN and CDR2 SVGIG (reference sequence). CDR3 length: 13 residues. Trimming stripped 5 bases from V and 7 bases from J, with 18 bases between. This CDR3 reads CAWGTGSGGEQYF. The CDR3 DNA reads as TGTGCCTGGGGGACTGGGTCAGGGGGAGAGCAGTACTTC.

This chain uses TRBV4-2 with TRBJ2-4; perhaps TRBD1 as D (6 bases). V lost 1 base to trimming and J lost 1 base, with 11 bases between them. The CDR3 totals 16 residues. From germline, CDR1 is LGHNA and CDR2 YNFKEQ. The CDR3 DNA reads TGTGCCAGCAGCCAAGGAGGGGGAACGGCCAAAAACATTCAGTACTTC. Translated: CASSQGGGTAKNIQYF.

This clone was seen at least ten times. V gene TRBV7-9 combines with J gene TRBJ1-4, with TRBD1 matching over 9 bases. After removal of 3 bases from V and 4 bases from J, the junction contained 9 bases not matched to a gene. Germline V gene lookup returns CDR1 SEHNR and CDR2 FQNEAQ (reference sequence). This CDR3 has 17 residues. In nucleotides, the CDR3 is TGTGCCAGCAGCTTTTCCGGGACAGGGTCCCTTAATGAAAAACTGTTTTTT. It encodes CASSFSGTGSLNEKLFF.

The genes are TRBV9 and TRBJ1-1; possible D gene TRBD1, 5 bases. The CDR3 length is 13 residues. Per germline, CDR1 SGDLS and CDR2 YYNGEE. The V gene lost 4 bases and the J gene lost 1 base, with 8 bases spanning the gap. The CDR3: CASSPGGNTEAFF. The CDR3 DNA sequence: TGTGCCAGCAGCCCCGGGGGGAACACTGAAGCTTTCTTT.

CDR3 nucleotide sequence: TGCGCCAGCAGCTTGGAGGCAGGGGGCGTCTACACTGAAGCTTTCTTT. It codes for CASSLEAGGVYTEAFF. The rearrangement uses TRBV5-1 and TRBJ1-1, with 8 bases aligning to TRBD1. Germline V lookup: CDR1 SGHRS, CDR2 YFSETQ. The CDR3 has 16 residues. The V and J ends lost 0 bases and 3 bases, in that order; junction bases with no gene match: 7. Based on the CDR3 plus reference TRBV5-1 and TRBJ1-1, the full variable domain is KAGVTQTPRYLIKTRGQQVTLSCSPISGHRSVSWYQQTPGQGLQFLFEYFSETQRNKGNFPGRFSGRQFSNSRSEMNVSTLELGDSALYLCASSLEAGGVYTEAFFGQGTRLTVV.

The chain uses TRBV28 and TRBJ1-1; 10 nucleotides line up with TRBD1. The CDR3 runs to 16 residues. Germline trimming cut 6 bases from V and 0 bases from J; bases unmatched to any gene: 7. CDR1 MDHEN and CDR2 SYDVKM come from the germline V gene. In DNA, the CDR3 is TGTGCCAGCAGGCAAAGGACAGGGGGGATGAACACTGAAGCTTTCTTT. Protein product: CASRQRTGGMNTEAFF. Supplemented by reference TRBV28 and TRBJ1-1, the full variable domain reads DVKVTQSSRYLVKRTGEKVFLECVQDMDHENMFWYRQDPGLGLRLIYFSYDVKMKEKGDIPEGYSVSREKKERFSLILESASTNQTSMYLCASRQRTGGMNTEAFFGQGTRLTVV.

This chain links TRBV7-2 with TRBJ1-2; D is unclear. The V end was cut by 5 bases, the J end by 2 bases, with 15 bases between. The CDR3 spans 15 residues. Germline V CDR1 and CDR2: SGHTA, FQGNSA. The chain's CDR3 is CASSDEPGRNYGYTF. The DNA of the CDR3 is TGTGCCAGCAGCGACGAACCGGGTCGAAACTATGGCTACACCTTC.

The V gene is TRBV11-2, the J gene TRBJ2-1, with a tentative D call TRBD2 (5 bases). The CDR3 spans 16 residues. Germline-derived CDR1 and CDR2 are SGHAT and FQNNGV. The ends were cut back, 5 bases at V and 0 bases at J, with 14 bases in the middle. The CDR3 protein is CASSPLRVSSYNEQFF. CDR3 bases: TGTGCCAGCAGCCCCTTGCGGGTAAGCTCCTACAATGAGCAGTTCTTC.

The rearrangement uses TRBV7-2 and TRBJ1-2; 7 bases match TRBD1. The V and J ends lost 5 bases and 6 bases, in that order; junction bases with no gene match: 9. The CDR3 runs 14 residues. Germline CDR1 SGHTA, CDR2 FQGNSA. DNA for the CDR3: TGTGCCAGCAGCCCTGACAGGGACCGGGATGGCTACACCTTC. This codes for CASSPDRDRDGYTF.

This clone was seen only once. The rearrangement joins TRBV27 to TRBJ2-1; the D gene is possibly TRBD2 (5 bases). CDR1 and CDR2 from the germline V gene are MNHEY and SMNVEV (reference sequence). The V and J ends lost 7 bases and 0 bases respectively, with 13 bases between them. The CDR3 sequence is 15 residues long. This chain's CDR3 is CASTLRGPSYNEQFF. CDR3 nucleotides: TGTGCCAGCACCTTACGGGGTCCCTCCTACAATGAGCAGTTCTTC.

Only a few counts were recorded for this clone. The gene calls are TRBV7-6 and TRBJ2-7; no reliable D call. Between the trimmed V and J ends, which lost 4 bases and 0 bases, there was a span of 4 bases. CDR3 size: 12 residues. Germline CDR1 reads SGHVS; CDR2 reads FNYEAQ. CDR3 loop: CASSSSSYEQYF. In DNA, the CDR3 is TGTGCCAGCAGCTCCAGCTCCTACGAGCAGTACTTC. The variable domain in full, completed from reference TRBV7-6 and TRBJ2-7, reads GAGVSQSPRYKVTKRGQDVALRCDPISGHVSLYWYRQALGQGPEFLTYFNYEAQQDKSGLPNDRFSAERPEGSISTLTIQRTEQRDSAMYRCASSSSSYEQYFGPGTRLTVT.

This rearrangement joins TRBV5-4 to TRBJ2-1, with 9 bases that match TRBD2. Germline V gives CDR1 SGHNT, CDR2 YYREEE (reference sequence). V dropped 4 bases and J dropped 8; count of bases not matched to a gene: 13. CDR3 length: 16 amino acids. The CDR3 region is CASSAIAGALLDEQFF. Written as DNA, the CDR3 is TGTGCCAGCAGCGCTATAGCGGGGGCGTTACTAGATGAGCAGTTCTTC.

CDR3 in DNA: TGTGCCAGCAGTGGGCTTGGAGCTTTCTTT. Protein sequence: CASSGLGAFF. The rearrangement uses TRBV6-1 and TRBJ1-1; no firm D call. V was shortened by 4 bases and J by 10 bases, with 7 bases between the two germline ends. This CDR3 spans 10 amino acids. CDR1 and CDR2 (germline): MNHNS, SASEGT.

The chain joins TRBV4-1 to TRBJ1-4; no firm D call. Germline assignment: CDR1 MGHRA and CDR2 YSYEKL. The CDR3 totals 14 residues. V was cut by 4 bases and J by 8 bases, with 14 bases left in between. CDR3 in amino acids: CASSPRHGEEKLFF. CDR3 DNA sequence: TGCGCCAGCAGCCCCCGCCACGGGGAGGAAAAACTGTTTTTT.

This chain's CDR3 is CASTFSGTGELFF. As DNA, the CDR3 is TGTGCCAGCACCTTTAGCGGAACCGGGGAGCTGTTTTTT. The J gene is TRBJ2-2, the V gene TRBV6-5; tentative D call: TRBD2 (6 bases). From germline, CDR1 is MNHEY and CDR2 SVGAGI. Trimming stripped 7 bases from V and 5 bases from J, with 11 bases between. This CDR3 spans 13 amino acids.

The gene calls are TRBV19 and TRBJ2-7; D ambiguous. Germline V gene sequence: CDR1 LNHDA, CDR2 SQIVND (reference sequence). The CDR3 sequence is 14 residues long. The V gene lost 2 bases and the J gene lost 1 base, with 9 bases spanning the gap. The chain's CDR3 is CASSILSDSYEQYF. The CDR3 DNA follows: TGTGCCAGTAGTATACTAAGCGATTCCTACGAGCAGTACTTC.

V and J are TRBV15 and TRBJ2-4; TRBD2 matches at 9 bases. Germline V CDR1 and CDR2: LNHNV, YYDKDF (reference sequence). With V trimmed by 0 bases and J by 0 bases, 9 bases remained unmatched. The CDR3 has 19 amino acids. The CDR3 region is CATSRDSASGAIAKNIQYF. In DNA, the CDR3 is TGTGCCACCAGCAGAGATTCGGCTAGCGGGGCTATAGCCAAAAACATTCAGTACTTC.

The chain is built from TRBV6-5 and TRBJ1-5; D unresolved. Germline V gives CDR1 MNHEY, CDR2 SVGAGI. The CDR3 extends over 15 amino acids. Trimming pared 6 bases from V and 0 bases from J, leaving 12 bases between. The CDR3 region is CASSFYAGSNQPQHF. For the CDR3, the DNA is TGTGCCAGCAGCTTCTACGCCGGTAGCAATCAGCCCCAGCATTTT.

The V gene is TRBV7-8, the J gene TRBJ2-1; D is possibly TRBD1 (7 bases). This CDR3 has 15 amino acids. Trimming cost V 1 base and J 8 bases, with 15 bases left between them. Germline values: CDR1 SGHVS, CDR2 FQNEAQ. The CDR3 sequence: CASSLGLEGAHEQFF. Here the CDR3 DNA reads TGTGCCAGCAGCTTAGGACTAGAGGGGGCCCATGAGCAGTTCTTC.

CDR3 region: CASSLGRQRTNEKLFF. For the CDR3, the DNA is TGTGCCAGCAGCTTAGGGCGACAGAGGACTAATGAAAAACTGTTTTTT. V usage is TRBV7-9 and J usage is TRBJ1-4; a weak D match, TRBD1 (5 bases). V was shortened by 1 base and J by 2 bases, with 11 bases between the two germline ends. The CDR3 covers 16 residues. The V gene's germline CDR1 is SEHNR and CDR2 FQNEAQ (reference sequence).

This clone was picked up a small number of times. This rearrangement joins TRBV6-6 to TRBJ1-5; TRBD1 aligns across 8 bases. Per the germline V gene, CDR1 is MNHNY and CDR2 is SVGAGI (reference sequence). V gave up 2 bases and J gave up 15 bases; unmatched junction bases: 15. This CDR3 contains 15 residues. CDR3 sequence (DNA): TGTGCCAGCAGTTACCCGGACAGGGCGCGGGGGTGGTTGCATTTT. Encoded protein: CASSYPDRARGWLHF.

The rearrangement joins TRBV5-1 to TRBJ2-7; 10 bases align to TRBD1. Germline trimming cut 4 bases from V and 2 bases from J; bases unmatched to any gene: 3. Germline V gene lookup returns CDR1 SGHRS and CDR2 YFSETQ. There are 14 residues in the CDR3. CDR3 sequence: CASSLGTGAYEQYF. CDR3 DNA: TGCGCCAGCAGCCTAGGGACAGGGGCCTACGAGCAGTACTTC.

As regards this clone: The junction does not match germline at one end; this may be a read error. The chain employs TRBV27 and TRBJ1-2; 9 bases match TRBD1. Germline-derived CDR1 and CDR2 are MNHEY and SMNVEV (reference sequence). The CDR3 extends over 15 amino acids. This CDR3 is CASNLLAGQGEGYTF. CDR3 DNA sequence: TGTGCCAGCAATTTATTAGCGGGACAGGGAGAAGGCTACACCTTC.

The table lists this clone with a few counts. The gene calls are TRBV28 and TRBJ2-5; 10 bases fit TRBD2. V lost 6 bases and J lost 5; bases outside the gene matches: 9. The CDR3 is made up of 15 amino acids. The germline V gene has CDR1 MDHEN and CDR2 SYDVKM. The CDR3 region has the DNA TGTGCCAGCAGGGTAGCGGGGGGCCGGTGGGAGACCCAGTACTTC. Translated, it gives CASRVAGGRWETQYF.

The chain employs TRBV5-4 and TRBJ2-5; D uncertain. Germline CDR1 and CDR2: SGHNT and YYREEE (reference sequence). CDR3 size: 14 residues. The germline V and J ends were trimmed by 4 bases and 1 base, with 11 bases remaining between them. The CDR3 region is CASSTAVSQETQYF. The CDR3 DNA sequence: TGTGCCAGCAGCACGGCGGTCAGCCAAGAGACCCAGTACTTC.

This rearrangement joins TRBV19 to TRBJ1-2; 7 nucleotides agree with TRBD1. Looked up from germline, CDR1 is LNHDA and CDR2 is SQIVND (reference sequence). CDR3 length: 13 amino acids. Trimming cost V 3 bases and J 5 bases; bases outside gene matches: 3. The CDR3 DNA reads TGTGCCAGTAGTATCGACAGGGTTTATGGCTACACCTTC. It codes for CASSIDRVYGYTF.

The J gene is TRBJ2-7, the V gene TRBV7-9; TRBD2 matches 12 bases. This CDR3 is 17 amino acids long. In germline, CDR1 is SEHNR, CDR2 FQNEAQ (reference sequence). Losses at the gene ends were 5 bases for V and 2 bases for J; bases not matched to a gene: 10. CDR3 loop: CASSDGTSGGLPYEQYF. In nucleotides, the CDR3 is TGTGCCAGCAGCGACGGTACTAGCGGGGGGCTGCCCTACGAGCAGTACTTC.

This chain links TRBV11-3 with TRBJ2-1; perhaps TRBD1 as D (5 bases). CDR3 length: 12 residues. From germline, CDR1 is SGHNT and CDR2 YENEEA. V dropped 3 bases and J dropped 10 bases, with 10 bases sitting between them. CDR3 in amino acids: CASSFGDSEQFF. Written as DNA, the CDR3 is TGTGCCAGCAGCTTTGGTGACAGCGAGCAGTTCTTC.

The V and J genes are TRBV4-1 and TRBJ1-2; D gene uncertain. V was shortened by 1 base and J by 5 bases, with 8 bases between the two germline ends. CDR1 is MGHRA and CDR2 is YSYEKL in the germline V gene. The CDR3 sequence is 13 residues long. CDR3 in amino acids: CASSQGAGYGYTF. CDR3 coding DNA: TGCGCCAGCAGCCAAGGGGCTGGGTATGGCTACACCTTC.

The rearrangement uses TRBV7-9 and TRBJ1-5; D is perhaps TRBD1 (5 bases). Germline V gene data show CDR1 as SEHNR and CDR2 as FQNEAQ (reference sequence). This CDR3 has 16 amino acids. Trimming stripped 2 bases from V and 0 bases from J, with 11 bases between. The chain's CDR3 is CASSLFDSHSNQPQHF. Here the CDR3 DNA reads TGTGCCAGCAGCTTATTTGACAGCCATAGCAATCAGCCCCAGCATTTT.